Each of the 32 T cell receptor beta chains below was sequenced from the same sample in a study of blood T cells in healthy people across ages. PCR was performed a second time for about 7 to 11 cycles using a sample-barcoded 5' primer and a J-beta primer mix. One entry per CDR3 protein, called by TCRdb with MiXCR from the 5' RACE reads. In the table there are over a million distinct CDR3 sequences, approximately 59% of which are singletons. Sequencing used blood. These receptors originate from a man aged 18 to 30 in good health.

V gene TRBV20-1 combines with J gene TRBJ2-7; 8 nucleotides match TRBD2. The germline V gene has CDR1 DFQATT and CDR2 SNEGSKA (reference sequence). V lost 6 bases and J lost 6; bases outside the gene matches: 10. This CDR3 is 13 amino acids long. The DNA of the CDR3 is TGCAGTGCGGCACCGGGACTAGTAGTCGAGCAGTACTTC. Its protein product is CSAAPGLVVEQYF.

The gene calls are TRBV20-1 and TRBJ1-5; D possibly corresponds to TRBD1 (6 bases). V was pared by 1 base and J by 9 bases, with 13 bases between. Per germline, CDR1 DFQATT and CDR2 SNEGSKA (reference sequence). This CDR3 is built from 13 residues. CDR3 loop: CSARVQGTGPQHF. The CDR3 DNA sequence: TGCAGTGCTAGAGTTCAGGGGACGGGGCCCCAGCATTTT.

The CDR3 DNA is TGTGCCAGCAGTGTAGCGGGAGGAGGGTCCTACGAGCAGTACTTC. This gives the protein CASSVAGGGSYEQYF. The rearrangement joins TRBV27 to TRBJ2-7, with 10 positions matching TRBD2. With V trimmed by 5 bases and J by 1 base, 5 bases remained unmatched. This CDR3 comprises 15 residues. Germline-derived CDR1 and CDR2 are MNHEY and SMNVEV (reference sequence).

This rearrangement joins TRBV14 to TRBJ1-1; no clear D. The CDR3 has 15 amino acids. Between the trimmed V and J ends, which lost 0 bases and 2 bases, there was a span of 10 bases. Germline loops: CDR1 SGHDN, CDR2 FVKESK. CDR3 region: CASSQETLVNTEAFF. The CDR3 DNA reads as TGTGCCAGCAGCCAAGAGACCTTGGTTAACACTGAAGCTTTCTTT.

The DNA for the CDR3 is TGTGCCAGCAGCTACCCCCGGGACTTACACCGAGGTGGCTACACCTTC. Translation: CASSYPRDLHRGGYTF. This sequence joins TRBV2 and TRBJ1-2; a possible D gene is TRBD1 (5 bases). Germline V gene data show CDR1 as SNHLY and CDR2 as FYNNEI. The CDR3 contains 16 residues. V lost 6 bases to trimming and J lost 7 bases, with 24 bases between them.

CDR3 nucleotides: TGCAGTGCTAGAGACAGGAGGGGCAATCAGCCCCAGCATTTT. As protein: CSARDRRGNQPQHF. The chain has TRBV20-1 and TRBJ1-5, with D unresolved. The CDR3 has 14 residues. With 0 bases removed from V and 2 bases from J, the gap between germline ends came to 8 bases. Germline V gives CDR1 DFQATT, CDR2 SNEGSKA (reference sequence).

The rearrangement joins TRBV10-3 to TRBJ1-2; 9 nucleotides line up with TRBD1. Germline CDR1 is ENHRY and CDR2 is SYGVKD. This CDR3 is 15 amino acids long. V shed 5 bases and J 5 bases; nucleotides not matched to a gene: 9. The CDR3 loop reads CAISIMGQGIYGYTF. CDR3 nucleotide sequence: TGTGCCATCAGTATCATGGGACAGGGAATTTATGGCTACACCTTC.

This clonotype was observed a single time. In nucleotides, the CDR3 is TGTGCCAGCAGCTTAGTTTCTAGGTATGATGAGCAGTACTTC. This translates into CASSLVSRYDEQYF. The rearrangement uses TRBV7-2 and TRBJ2-5; D remains unclear. V lost 1 base and J 11 bases, leaving 17 bases between the germline ends. The CDR3 contains 14 residues. Germline assignment: CDR1 SGHTA and CDR2 FQGNSA.

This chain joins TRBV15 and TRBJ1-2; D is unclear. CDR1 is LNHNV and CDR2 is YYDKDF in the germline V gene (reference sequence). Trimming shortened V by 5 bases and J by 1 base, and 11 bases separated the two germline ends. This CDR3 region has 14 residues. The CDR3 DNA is TGTGCCACCAGCCCTGGCGGTATTAACTATGGCTACACCTTC. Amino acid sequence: CATSPGGINYGYTF.

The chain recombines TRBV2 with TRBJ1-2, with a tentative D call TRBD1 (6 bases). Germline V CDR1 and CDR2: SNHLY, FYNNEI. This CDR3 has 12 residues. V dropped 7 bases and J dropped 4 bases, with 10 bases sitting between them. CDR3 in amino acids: CASNRESYGYTF. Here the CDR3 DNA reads TGTGCCAGCAACAGGGAGAGCTATGGCTACACCTTC.

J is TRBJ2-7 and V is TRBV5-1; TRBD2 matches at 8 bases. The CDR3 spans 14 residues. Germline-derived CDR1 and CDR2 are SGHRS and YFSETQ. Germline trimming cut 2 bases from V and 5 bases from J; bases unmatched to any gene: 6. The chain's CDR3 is CASSLSGRMDEQYF. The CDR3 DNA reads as TGCGCCAGCAGCTTAAGCGGGAGAATGGACGAGCAGTACTTC. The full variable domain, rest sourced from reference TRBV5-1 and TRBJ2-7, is KAGVTQTPRYLIKTRGQQVTLSCSPISGHRSVSWYQQTPGQGLQFLFEYFSETQRNKGNFPGRFSGRQFSNSRSEMNVSTLELGDSALYLCASSLSGRMDEQYFGPGTRLTVT.

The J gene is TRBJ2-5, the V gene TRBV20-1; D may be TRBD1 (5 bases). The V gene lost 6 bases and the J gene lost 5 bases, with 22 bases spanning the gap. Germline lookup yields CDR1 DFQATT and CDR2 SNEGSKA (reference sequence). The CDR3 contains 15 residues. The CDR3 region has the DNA TGCAGTGCAGCAACAGGATTCAGCGCACACGAGACCCAGTACTTC. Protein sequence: CSAATGFSAHETQYF.

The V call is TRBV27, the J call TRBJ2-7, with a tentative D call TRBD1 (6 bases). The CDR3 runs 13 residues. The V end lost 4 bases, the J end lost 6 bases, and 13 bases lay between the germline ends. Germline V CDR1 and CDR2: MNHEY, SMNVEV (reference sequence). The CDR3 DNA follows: TGTGCCAGCAGTTGGGGGCAGAGGGGCGAGCAGTACTTC. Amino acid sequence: CASSWGQRGEQYF.

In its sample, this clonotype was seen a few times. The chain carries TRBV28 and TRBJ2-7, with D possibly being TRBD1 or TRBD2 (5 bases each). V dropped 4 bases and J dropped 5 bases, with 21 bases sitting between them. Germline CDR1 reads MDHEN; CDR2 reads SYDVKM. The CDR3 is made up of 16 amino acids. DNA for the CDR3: TGTGCCAGCAGTTCGGGACGGAAGAGAAGGTTCCACGAGCAGTACTTC. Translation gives CASSSGRKRRFHEQYF.

DNA of the CDR3: TGTGCCAGCAGCTTGGTTCGACGGATGGGGACTGGTAATGAGCAGTTCTTC. This gives the protein CASSLVRRMGTGNEQFF. This chain links TRBV7-2 with TRBJ2-1, with D tentatively TRBD2 (6 bases). Trimming removed 3 bases from V and 7 bases from J, with 22 bases in between. Germline CDR1 SGHTA, CDR2 FQGNSA. The CDR3 is 17 residues long.

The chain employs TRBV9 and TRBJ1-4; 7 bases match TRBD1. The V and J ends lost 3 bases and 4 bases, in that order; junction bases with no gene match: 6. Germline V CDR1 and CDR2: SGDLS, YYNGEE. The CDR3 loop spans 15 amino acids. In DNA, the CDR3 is TGTGCCAGCAGCGACGCGACAGGGAGTAATGAAAAACTGTTTTTT. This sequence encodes CASSDATGSNEKLFF.

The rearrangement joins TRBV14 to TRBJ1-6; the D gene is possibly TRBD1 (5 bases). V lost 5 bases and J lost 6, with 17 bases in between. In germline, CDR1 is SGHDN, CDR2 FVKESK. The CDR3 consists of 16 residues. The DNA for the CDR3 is TGTGCCAGCAGCACTCGGGGCCCAGGACCTAATTCACCCCTCCACTTT. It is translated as CASSTRGPGPNSPLHF. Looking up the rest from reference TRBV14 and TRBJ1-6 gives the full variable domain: EAGVTQFPSHSVIEKGQTVTLRCDPISGHDNLYWYRRVMGKEIKFLLHFVKESKQDESGMPNNRFLAERTGGTYSTLKVQPAELEDSGVYFCASSTRGPGPNSPLHFGNGTRLTVT.

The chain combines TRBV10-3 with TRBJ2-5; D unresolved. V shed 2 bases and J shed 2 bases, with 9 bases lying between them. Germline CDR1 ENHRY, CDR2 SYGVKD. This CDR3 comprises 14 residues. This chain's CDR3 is CAISELGSQETQYF. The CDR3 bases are TGTGCCATCAGTGAGCTTGGCAGTCAAGAGACCCAGTACTTC.

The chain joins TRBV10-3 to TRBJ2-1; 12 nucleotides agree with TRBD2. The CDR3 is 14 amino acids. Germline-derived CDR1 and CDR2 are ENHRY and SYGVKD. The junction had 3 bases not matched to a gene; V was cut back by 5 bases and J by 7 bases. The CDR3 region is CAISTGLAGNEQFF. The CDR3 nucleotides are TGTGCCATCAGTACAGGACTAGCGGGAAATGAGCAGTTCTTC.

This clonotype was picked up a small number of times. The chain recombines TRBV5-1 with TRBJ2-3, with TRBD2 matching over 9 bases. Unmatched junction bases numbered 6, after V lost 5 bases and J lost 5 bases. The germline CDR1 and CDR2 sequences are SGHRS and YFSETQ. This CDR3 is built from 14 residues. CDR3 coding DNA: TGCGCCAGCAGTAGCGGGAGTTCAGGAGATACGCAGTATTTT. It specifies CASSSGSSGDTQYF. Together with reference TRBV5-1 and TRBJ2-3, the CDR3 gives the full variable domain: KAGVTQTPRYLIKTRGQQVTLSCSPISGHRSVSWYQQTPGQGLQFLFEYFSETQRNKGNFPGRFSGRQFSNSRSEMNVSTLELGDSALYLCASSSGSSGDTQYFGPGTRLTVL.

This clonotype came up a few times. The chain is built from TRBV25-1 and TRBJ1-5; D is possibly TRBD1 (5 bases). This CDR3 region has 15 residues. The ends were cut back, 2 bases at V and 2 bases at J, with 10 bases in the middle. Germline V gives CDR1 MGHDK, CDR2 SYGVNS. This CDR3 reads CASSEHRDGNQPQHF. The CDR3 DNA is TGTGCCAGCAGTGAACACCGGGACGGCAATCAGCCCCAGCATTTT.

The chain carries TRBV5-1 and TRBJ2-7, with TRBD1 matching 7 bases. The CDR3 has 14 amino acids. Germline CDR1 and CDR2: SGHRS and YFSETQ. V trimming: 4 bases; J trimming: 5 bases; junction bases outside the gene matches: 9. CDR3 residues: CASSGGQHGNEQYF. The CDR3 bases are TGCGCCAGCAGCGGGGGACAGCACGGGAACGAGCAGTACTTC.

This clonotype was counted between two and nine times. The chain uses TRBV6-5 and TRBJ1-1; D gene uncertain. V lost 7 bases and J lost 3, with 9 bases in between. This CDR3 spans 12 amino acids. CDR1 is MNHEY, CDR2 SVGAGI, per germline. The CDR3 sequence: CASKRADTEAFF. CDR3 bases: TGTGCCAGCAAAAGGGCTGACACTGAAGCTTTCTTT.

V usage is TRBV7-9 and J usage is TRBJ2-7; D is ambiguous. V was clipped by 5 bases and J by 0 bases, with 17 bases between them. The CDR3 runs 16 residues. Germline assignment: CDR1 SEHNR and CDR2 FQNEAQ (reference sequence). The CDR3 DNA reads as TGTGCCAGCAGCCCATCCCAGACAATACACTCCTACGAGCAGTACTTC. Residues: CASSPSQTIHSYEQYF.

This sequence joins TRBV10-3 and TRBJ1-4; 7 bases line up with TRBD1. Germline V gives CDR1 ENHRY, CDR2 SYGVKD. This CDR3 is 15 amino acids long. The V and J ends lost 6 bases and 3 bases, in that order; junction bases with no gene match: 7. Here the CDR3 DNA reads TGTGCCATCAGGAACGAGGGGGCGGCTAATGAAAAACTGTTTTTT. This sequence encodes CAIRNEGAANEKLFF.

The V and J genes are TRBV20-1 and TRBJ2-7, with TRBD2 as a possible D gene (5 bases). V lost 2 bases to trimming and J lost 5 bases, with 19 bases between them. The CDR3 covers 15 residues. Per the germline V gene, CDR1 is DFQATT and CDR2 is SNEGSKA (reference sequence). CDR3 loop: CSARREGSSLNEQYF. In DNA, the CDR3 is TGCAGTGCTAGAAGGGAAGGGAGTAGCCTAAACGAGCAGTACTTC.

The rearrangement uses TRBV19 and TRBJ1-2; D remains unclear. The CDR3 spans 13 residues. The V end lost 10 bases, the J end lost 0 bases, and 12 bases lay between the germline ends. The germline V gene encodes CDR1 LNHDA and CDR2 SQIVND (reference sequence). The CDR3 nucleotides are TGTGCCACCCGGAAGGCCTCTAACTATGGCTACACCTTC. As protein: CATRKASNYGYTF. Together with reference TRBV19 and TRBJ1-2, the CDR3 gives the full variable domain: DGGITQSPKYLFRKEGQNVTLSCEQNLNHDAMYWYRQDPGQGLRLIYYSQIVNDFQKGDIAEGYSVSREKKESFPLTVTSAQKNPTAFYLCATRKASNYGYTFGSGTRLTVV.

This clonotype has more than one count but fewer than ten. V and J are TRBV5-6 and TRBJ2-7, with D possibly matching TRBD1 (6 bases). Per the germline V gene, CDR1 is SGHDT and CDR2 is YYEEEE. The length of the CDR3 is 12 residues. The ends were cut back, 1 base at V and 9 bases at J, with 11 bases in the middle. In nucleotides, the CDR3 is TGTGCCAGCAGCTTGTATACGGACAGGCAGTACTTC. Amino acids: CASSLYTDRQYF.

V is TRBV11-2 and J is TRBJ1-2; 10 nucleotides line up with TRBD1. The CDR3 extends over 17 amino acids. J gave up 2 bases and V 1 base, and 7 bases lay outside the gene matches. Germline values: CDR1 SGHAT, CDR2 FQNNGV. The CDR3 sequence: CASSLGGSGQGNYGYTF. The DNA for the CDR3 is TGTGCCAGCAGCTTAGGGGGCTCGGGACAGGGGAACTATGGCTACACCTTC.

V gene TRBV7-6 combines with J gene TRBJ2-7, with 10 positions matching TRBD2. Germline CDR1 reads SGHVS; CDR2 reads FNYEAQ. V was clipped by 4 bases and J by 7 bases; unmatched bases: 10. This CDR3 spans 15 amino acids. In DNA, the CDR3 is TGTGCCAGCAGCTCCCTAGCGGGGGAAATTGGGGAGCAGTACTTC. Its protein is CASSSLAGEIGEQYF.

In DNA form, the CDR3 reads TGTGCCACCGGTACAGGGGGCTTGTCCCAATCGGGCACAGATACGCAGTATTTT. It yields the protein CATGTGGLSQSGTDTQYF. The rearrangement uses TRBV15 and TRBJ2-3; 9 bases map to TRBD1. With 8 bases clipped from V and 1 base from J, the junction kept 16 bases outside the gene matches. Germline V gene lookup returns CDR1 LNHNV and CDR2 YYDKDF (reference sequence). This CDR3 has 18 amino acids.

CDR3 residues: CSVHRETWDTEAFF. The CDR3 DNA follows: TGCAGCGTCCACAGGGAAACATGGGACACTGAAGCTTTCTTT. The chain employs TRBV29-1 and TRBJ1-1; perhaps TRBD1 as D (6 bases). V was cut by 6 bases and J by 3 bases, with 17 bases left in between. The length of the CDR3 is 14 residues. Germline values: CDR1 SQVTM, CDR2 ANQGSEA.